Listed here is a single TCR beta chain. This clonotype occurred a few times. The antigen it binds to is not known. The junction does not match germline at one end; this may be a read error. This sample was taken from a study of response to subunit inactivated influenza vaccine (dated by TCRdb to between 2018 and 2020). In the study overall: Deep quantitative profiling of the T cell receptor repertoire was used in the study to follow responses to a trivalent subunit inactivated influenza vaccine.

The method behind the library was RT-PCR. TCRdb lists the instrument as Illumina HiSeq 2500. Using fastp trimming at Q25 and MiXCR clonotype assembly, TCRdb reanalyzed the public sequencing data and kept in-frame beta chains. Each CDR3 protein gets just one entry, which takes the most common genes and DNA from the rows behind it. In this sample the table shows some 640,000 distinct CDR3 sequences, more than 11% of which occur a single time. Of the sample, around 6.5% is held by the ten largest clones. What the research found in general, with its limitations: The authors proposed that each seasonal influenza vaccination may bring in only a limited number of new T cells.

From cysteine to phenylalanine, the CDR3 is 12 amino acids long. Only the CDR3 part of the read is kept: 36 bases, read in frame from the first base. From the germline V gene, CDR1 is KGHDR and CDR2 is SFDVKD. The receptor comes from a man between 50 and 59 years old who received an inactivated influenza vaccine. Donor details come from another sample of the same person, matched by shared clones. The chain joins TRBV24-1 to TRBJ2-3; perhaps TRBD2 is the D gene, with 5 bases matching. The sample consisted of PBMCs from blood, taken roughly 2 weeks before vaccination. In nucleotide form, the sequence is TGTGCTACCAGTGATTTCGGGGAGCCGCAGTATTTT. Its coded protein is CATSDFGEPQYF.